Listed below are T cell receptor beta chains from one sample, sequenced in a study of T cell responses to AZD1222 COVID-19 vaccine. TCRdb's table, derived via immunoSEQ multiplex PCR, lists solely in-frame clones and lacks some. The sample records roughly 140,000 clones, approximately 90% being singletons. Source: peripheral blood, taken 28 days after the second AZD1222 dose. The receptors stem from an adult who received the AZD1222 COVID-19 vaccine. The CDR3 runs from the conserved cysteine through the conserved F or W. D genes are given only for firm matches. Clone size is stated in some rows and not others, as once, few, many or a class when expanded.

d_gene: -
v_gene: TRBV25-1
abundance: -
j_gene: TRBJ1-2
CDR3nt: TGTGCCAGCAGTTCTTTACTCGGCACTAACTATGGCTACACCTTC
CDR3aa: CASSSLLGTNYGYTF

d_gene: -
v_gene: TRBV12-3/TRBV12-4
abundance: -
j_gene: TRBJ2-7
CDR3nt: TGTGCCAGCAGTATTAGCGGTTCCTACGAGCAGTACTTC
CDR3aa: CASSISGSYEQYF

d_gene: TRBD2
v_gene: TRBV3-1/TRBV3-2
abundance: -
j_gene: TRBJ2-7
CDR3nt: TGTGCCAGCAGCCAAGGGGGGCTAGCGGGCTCCTACGAGCAGTACTTC
CDR3aa: CASSQGGLAGSYEQYF

d_gene: TRBD2
v_gene: TRBV7-9
abundance: -
j_gene: TRBJ2-4
CDR3nt: TGTGCCAGCAGCCAAGGGACTAGCGGGATATGGAAAAACATTCAGTACTTC
CDR3aa: CASSQGTSGIWKNIQYF

d_gene: -
v_gene: TRBV24-1
abundance: -
j_gene: TRBJ1-2
CDR3nt: TGTGCCACCAGTGACCAGGACAGTAACTATGGCTACACCTTC
CDR3aa: CATSDQDSNYGYTF

d_gene: -
v_gene: TRBV27
abundance: -
j_gene: TRBJ1-1
CDR3nt: TGTGCCAGCAGTTTATCGCCTAATGCGATATTACTCCACACTGAAGCTTTCTTT
CDR3aa: CASSLSPNAILLHTEAFF

d_gene: TRBD2
v_gene: TRBV5-1
abundance: once
j_gene: TRBJ2-5
CDR3nt: TGCGCCAGCAGCTTGGGGGGCATGAGACTAGCGGTCCAAGAGACCCAGTACTTC
CDR3aa: CASSLGGMRLAVQETQYF

d_gene: -
v_gene: TRBV29-1
abundance: -
j_gene: TRBJ2-3
CDR3nt: TGCAGCGTTGTAGGCGTTCCAGGGTCAACAGATACGCAGTATTTT
CDR3aa: CSVVGVPGSTDTQYF

d_gene: -
v_gene: TRBV11-2
abundance: -
j_gene: TRBJ2-5
CDR3nt: TGTGCCAGCAGCTTAGAAGGGGTAGGAGAGACCCAGTACTTC
CDR3aa: CASSLEGVGETQYF

d_gene: -
v_gene: TRBV5-4
abundance: -
j_gene: TRBJ2-7
CDR3nt: TGTGCCAGCAGCCTGGTCGTGGGAGGCATAACCGAGCAGTACTTC
CDR3aa: CASSLVVGGITEQYF

d_gene: -
v_gene: TRBV12-3/TRBV12-4
abundance: -
j_gene: TRBJ1-4
CDR3nt: TGTGCCAGCAGTCCAGAGAGTAATGAAAAACTGTTTTTT
CDR3aa: CASSPESNEKLFF

d_gene: TRBD2
v_gene: TRBV6-1
abundance: -
j_gene: TRBJ2-1
CDR3nt: TGTGCCAGCAGTGAAGCCCCTAGCGGGGTTAATGAGCAGTTCTTC
CDR3aa: CASSEAPSGVNEQFF

d_gene: TRBD1
v_gene: TRBV18
abundance: -
j_gene: TRBJ1-1
CDR3nt: TGTGCCAGCTCACCACTACCCGGGACAGGGAACACTGAAGCTTTCTTT
CDR3aa: CASSPLPGTGNTEAFF

d_gene: -
v_gene: TRBV2
abundance: once
j_gene: TRBJ1-1
CDR3nt: TGTGCCAGCAGTGATGGGGTTAGGACTGAAGCTTTCTTT
CDR3aa: CASSDGVRTEAFF

d_gene: TRBD2
v_gene: TRBV27
abundance: -
j_gene: TRBJ2-5
CDR3nt: TGTGCCAGCAGTGGAGTGGGCGGGAGGTCCCAAGAGACCCAGTACTTC
CDR3aa: CASSGVGGRSQETQYF

d_gene: -
v_gene: TRBV14
abundance: -
j_gene: TRBJ2-1
CDR3nt: TGTGCCAGCAGCCAAGTATCGGTGTGGACCGCCTCCTACAATGAGCAGTTCTTC
CDR3aa: CASSQVSVWTASYNEQFF

d_gene: TRBD1
v_gene: TRBV9
abundance: -
j_gene: TRBJ1-2
CDR3nt: TGTGCCAGCAGCGCTAGGACAGGGGTTAACTATGGCTACACCTTC
CDR3aa: CASSARTGVNYGYTF

d_gene: TRBD1
v_gene: TRBV19
abundance: -
j_gene: TRBJ2-2
CDR3nt: TGTGCCAGTAGGTACAGGGGCGGCACCGGGGAGCTGTTTTTT
CDR3aa: CASRYRGGTGELFF

d_gene: TRBD2
v_gene: TRBV5-1
abundance: once
j_gene: TRBJ2-2
CDR3nt: TGCGCCAGCAGCTTGCCTAGCGGAGCTACCGGGGAGCTGTTTTTT
CDR3aa: CASSLPSGATGELFF

d_gene: -
v_gene: TRBV6-5
abundance: few
j_gene: TRBJ1-6
CDR3nt: TGTGCCAGCAGTCGACTCGGGGGCAATTCACCCCTCCACTTT
CDR3aa: CASSRLGGNSPLHF

d_gene: TRBD1
v_gene: TRBV6-1
abundance: once
j_gene: TRBJ1-1
CDR3nt: TGTGCCAGCAGTGAAGCCGCTCGGGACAGGGGAGAAGGGACTGAAGCTTTCTTT
CDR3aa: CASSEAARDRGEGTEAFF

d_gene: -
v_gene: TRBV30
abundance: -
j_gene: TRBJ2-7
CDR3nt: TGTGCCTGGAGTAAAGGGGCCTCCTACGAGCAGTACTTC
CDR3aa: CAWSKGASYEQYF

d_gene: TRBD1
v_gene: TRBV28
abundance: -
j_gene: TRBJ1-1
CDR3nt: TGTGCCAGCAGTCTGACAGGGGGGAACACTGAAGCTTTCTTT
CDR3aa: CASSLTGGNTEAFF

d_gene: -
v_gene: TRBV23-1
abundance: -
j_gene: TRBJ1-5
CDR3nt: TGCGCCAGCAGGGGATGGAGGAGCAATCAGCCCCAGCATTTT
CDR3aa: CASRGWRSNQPQHF

d_gene: -
v_gene: TRBV19
abundance: -
j_gene: TRBJ1-2
CDR3nt: TGTGCCAGTAAGGAAAGCGGGAAGAACTATGGCTACACCTTC
CDR3aa: CASKESGKNYGYTF

d_gene: TRBD2
v_gene: TRBV19
abundance: -
j_gene: TRBJ2-7
CDR3nt: TGTGCCAGTAGTCCGGGGGGACCTTGGCGGGAGAGTACTGGCGAGCAGTACTTC
CDR3aa: CASSPGGPWRESTGEQYF

d_gene: TRBD1
v_gene: TRBV29-1
abundance: once
j_gene: TRBJ2-5
CDR3nt: TGCAGCGCCGGACAGGGCGGAGAGACCCAGTACTTC
CDR3aa: CSAGQGGETQYF

d_gene: TRBD1
v_gene: TRBV5-8
abundance: once
j_gene: TRBJ2-7
CDR3nt: TGTGCCAGCAGCCGCGGGACAGGGTCATCTCGCCGTCCCTACGAGCAGTACTTC
CDR3aa: CASSRGTGSSRRPYEQYF

d_gene: -
v_gene: TRBV11-2
abundance: -
j_gene: TRBJ2-3
CDR3nt: TGTGCCAGCAGCTTAGACACCCCCTATGGCACAGATACGCAGTATTTT
CDR3aa: CASSLDTPYGTDTQYF

d_gene: TRBD1
v_gene: TRBV6-6
abundance: -
j_gene: TRBJ1-2
CDR3nt: TGTGCCAGCGCAACAGGGGGCACCTATGGCTACACCTTC
CDR3aa: CASATGGTYGYTF

d_gene: -
v_gene: TRBV11-2
abundance: -
j_gene: TRBJ1-2
CDR3nt: TGTGCCAGCAGCAAAACAGGGAACTATGGCTACACCTTC
CDR3aa: CASSKTGNYGYTF